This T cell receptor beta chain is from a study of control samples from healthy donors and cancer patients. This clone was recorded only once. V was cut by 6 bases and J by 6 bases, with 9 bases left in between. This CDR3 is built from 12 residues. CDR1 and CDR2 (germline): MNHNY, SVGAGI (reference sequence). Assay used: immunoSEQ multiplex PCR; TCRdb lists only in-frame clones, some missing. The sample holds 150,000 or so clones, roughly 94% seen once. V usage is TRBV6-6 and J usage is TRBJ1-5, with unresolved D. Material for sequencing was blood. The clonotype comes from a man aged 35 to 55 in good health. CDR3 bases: TGTGCCAGCAGCCTCTCTTCTCAGCCCCAGCATTTT. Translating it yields CASSLSSQPQHF.